Included here is one T cell receptor (beta chain) sequence, with context. The target antigen is unknown. Germline-derived CDR1 and CDR2 are SGDLS and YYNGEE. The V segment lost 3 bases and the J segment 8 bases; nucleotides outside the gene matches: 5. The CDR3 totals 14 residues. This sample is part of a study of Ad26.COV2.S vaccination and SARS-CoV-2 variants. Regarding the study as a whole: For non-spike TCRs, breadth in vaccine recipients resembled that in placebo recipients.

The method was immunoSEQ multiplex PCR; TCRdb's version includes in-frame clones alone and lacks a portion of them. The repertoire has 300,000 to 450,000 clones, about 91% of them found once; the top ten carry under 4%. This clonotype was obtained from a human donor who had recovered from COVID-19. Sequenced here: peripheral blood, sampled after recovery from COVID-19. The genes are TRBV9 and TRBJ1-4; 9 nucleotides line up with TRBD1. The CDR3 sequence: CASSAQGAQEKLFF. The CDR3 DNA reads as TGTGCCAGCAGCGCACAGGGGGCACAAGAAAAACTGTTTTTT. The full variable domain, in which reference TRBV9 and TRBJ1-4 provide the parts outside the CDR3, is DSGVTQTPKHLITATGQRVTLRCSPRSGDLSVYWYQQSLDQGLQFLIQYYNGEERAKGNILERFSAQQFPDLHSELNLSSLELGDSALYFCASSAQGAQEKLFFGSGTQLSVL.